The clone carrying this T cell receptor beta chain has more than one count but fewer than ten. MiXCR, run by TCRdb on the 5' RACE reads, gives a single entry per CDR3 protein. This table holds about 890,000 distinct CDR3 sequences, 10% to 15% found once. The data were obtained in a study of identical twins. CDR1 is KGHSH and CDR2 is LQKENI in the germline V gene. V lost 8 bases and J 6 bases, leaving 10 bases between the germline ends. There are 11 residues in the CDR3. Every one of the donors was a healthy Caucasian. These records were also assigned to another study, of yellow fever vaccine responses in identical twins.

The sample was PBMCs. The sequence came from a woman aged 18-29 years in good health. The gene calls are TRBV18 and TRBJ1-2; D is unresolved. Written as DNA, the CDR3 is TGTGCCAGCCGACTTAGTGATGGCTACACCTTC. Its protein product is CASRLSDGYTF.